A single sample is the source of the 21 T cell receptor beta chains below, sequenced in a study of T cell responses to AZD1222 COVID-19 vaccine. Data came from immunoSEQ multiplex PCR; TCRdb stores just in-frame clones and leaves some out. The sample yields around 91,000 clones, around nine tenths seen once. Sequencing was performed on peripheral blood, taken on day 0 of AZD1222 vaccination. The receptor set was obtained from an adult in good health.

The rearrangement joins TRBV7-6 to TRBJ2-7; TRBD1 or TRBD2 may be the D gene (6 bases each). There are 15 residues in the CDR3. From germline, CDR1 is SGHVS and CDR2 FNYEAQ. V was clipped by 5 bases and J by 7 bases, with 21 bases between them. CDR3 sequence: CASSPGGLFPGEQYF. Written as DNA, the CDR3 is TGTGCCAGCAGCCCTGGGGGGCTTTTCCCCGGGGAGCAGTACTTC.

In nucleotides, the CDR3 is TGCAGCGTTGAAGATCGGGTGGGAGCGGGAGCCCCTCAAGAGACCCAGTACTTC. It encodes CSVEDRVGAGAPQETQYF. This chain joins TRBV29-1 and TRBJ2-5, with 8 bases fitting TRBD2. The CDR3 runs to 18 residues. Unmatched junction bases numbered 14, after V lost 0 bases and J lost 2 bases. Germline CDR1 SQVTM, CDR2 ANQGSEA. Full variable domain (remainder filled in from reference TRBV29-1 and TRBJ2-5): SAVISQKPSRDICQRGTSLTIQCQVDSQVTMMFWYRQQPGQSLTLIATANQGSEATYESGFVIDKFPISRPNLTFSTLTVSNMSPEDSSIYLCSVEDRVGAGAPQETQYFGPGTRLLVL.

The chain is built from TRBV7-9 and TRBJ2-7, with 8 bases identical to TRBD1. After removal of 5 bases from V and 6 bases from J, the junction contained 3 bases not matched to a gene. Germline V gene sequence: CDR1 SEHNR, CDR2 FQNEAQ (reference sequence). This CDR3 is built from 12 residues. CDR3 sequence (DNA): TGTGCCAGCAGCCGGACAGGGAGCGAGCAGTACTTC. Its translation is CASSRTGSEQYF.

The rearrangement uses TRBV7-2 and TRBJ2-5; D not resolved. The germline gives CDR1 SGHTA, CDR2 FQGNSA. Trimming took 6 bases from V and 5 from J, leaving 16 bases between them. This CDR3 contains 14 residues. CDR3 sequence (DNA): TGTGCCAGCAGTCCTTTCCACAGACGGGAGACCCAGTACTTC. Amino acids: CASSPFHRRETQYF. The whole variable domain, filled in from reference TRBV7-2 and TRBJ2-5, reads GAGVSQSPSNKVTEKGKDVELRCDPISGHTALYWYRQSLGQGLEFLIYFQGNSAPDKSGLPSDRFSAERTGGSVSTLTIQRTQQEDSAVYLCASSPFHRRETQYFGPGTRLLVL.

The V gene is TRBV27, the J gene TRBJ1-4, with 8 bases lining up with TRBD1. V lost 2 bases to trimming and J lost 5 bases; unmatched junction nucleotides: 4. CDR1 is MNHEY and CDR2 is SMNVEV in the germline V gene (reference sequence). The CDR3 extends over 15 amino acids. CDR3 coding DNA: TGTGCCAGCAGTTTAGGCGGGACAGGCAATGAAAAACTGTTTTTT. It specifies CASSLGGTGNEKLFF.

The chain recombines TRBV5-4 with TRBJ1-2, with no clear D. V lost 2 bases to trimming and J lost 8 bases, with 13 bases between them. The germline V gene encodes CDR1 SGHNT and CDR2 YYREEE (reference sequence). The CDR3 has 13 amino acids. The CDR3 here is CASSLGRPEGYTF. CDR3 DNA: TGTGCCAGCAGCTTAGGCAGGCCAGAGGGCTACACCTTC.

CDR3 nucleotides: TGTGCCAGCAGCTTAGTCGGCCCCGGGACAGGAGTCCTCCAGCAGTACTTC. Amino acid sequence: CASSLVGPGTGVLQQYF. The chain has TRBV7-2 and TRBJ2-7; the match to TRBD1 covers 8 bases. The CDR3 contains 17 residues. V was clipped by 1 base and J by 8 bases; unmatched bases: 16. CDR1 and CDR2 (germline): SGHTA, FQGNSA.

This sequence joins TRBV19 and TRBJ2-5; D is unclear. Looked up from germline, CDR1 is LNHDA and CDR2 is SQIVND (reference sequence). V lost 5 bases and J 1 base, leaving 11 bases between the germline ends. The CDR3 is 14 residues long. The DNA of the CDR3 is TGTGCCAGTAGTCCACAGTCCTCCCAAGAGACCCAGTACTTC. Translated, it gives CASSPQSSQETQYF. Based on the CDR3 plus reference TRBV19 and TRBJ2-5, the full variable domain is DGGITQSPKYLFRKEGQNVTLSCEQNLNHDAMYWYRQDPGQGLRLIYYSQIVNDFQKGDIAEGYSVSREKKESFPLTVTSAQKNPTAFYLCASSPQSSQETQYFGPGTRLLVL.

The chain carries TRBV4-3 and TRBJ2-7, with 11 bases that match TRBD2. The CDR3 loop spans 15 amino acids. V shed 2 bases, J shed 5 bases, and the junction held 5 bases outside the gene matches. The germline V gene has CDR1 LGHNA and CDR2 YSLEER. CDR3: CASSQRLAGIDEQYF. The CDR3 DNA follows: TGCGCCAGCAGCCAAAGACTAGCGGGAATCGACGAGCAGTACTTC.

This sequence joins TRBV5-1 and TRBJ1-5; D is perhaps TRBD1 (5 bases). Germline V gene lookup returns CDR1 SGHRS and CDR2 YFSETQ. Trimming pared 4 bases from V and 5 bases from J, leaving 16 bases between. The CDR3 consists of 15 residues. The CDR3 is CASSTAGRLDQPQHF. The CDR3 nucleotides read TGCGCCAGCAGCACTGCAGGGAGATTGGATCAGCCCCAGCATTTT. Together with reference TRBV5-1 and TRBJ1-5, the CDR3 gives the full variable domain: KAGVTQTPRYLIKTRGQQVTLSCSPISGHRSVSWYQQTPGQGLQFLFEYFSETQRNKGNFPGRFSGRQFSNSRSEMNVSTLELGDSALYLCASSTAGRLDQPQHFGDGTRLSIL.

This chain connects TRBV11-2 to TRBJ2-7, with D tentatively TRBD1 (6 bases). V was shortened by 5 bases and J by 5 bases, with 16 bases between the two germline ends. Germline V lookup: CDR1 SGHAT, CDR2 FQNNGV. The CDR3 has 14 amino acids. CDR3 in amino acids: CASSLGGRGNEQYF. The CDR3 coding sequence is TGTGCCAGCAGCCTTGGGGGCAGGGGAAACGAGCAGTACTTC.

This clone was observed a single time. The chain employs TRBV5-5 and TRBJ2-6; TRBD1 might be the D (6 bases). V was trimmed by 6 bases and J by 4 bases, leaving 14 bases between them. The V gene's germline CDR1 is SGHKS and CDR2 YYEKEE (reference sequence). This CDR3 has 15 amino acids. The chain's CDR3 is CASTLERGGANVLTF. In nucleotides, the CDR3 is TGTGCCAGCACCCTGGAAAGGGGGGGGGCCAACGTCCTGACTTTC.

The chain joins TRBV18 to TRBJ2-1; weak D call: TRBD2 (5 bases). Trimming took off 1 base at V and 7 bases at J, with 14 bases between the two ends. In germline, CDR1 is KGHSH, CDR2 LQKENI. The CDR3 sequence is 15 residues long. CDR3 in DNA: TGTGCCAGCTCACCACAAGGTTTAGCGCCGAATGAGCAGTTCTTC. Translating gives CASSPQGLAPNEQFF.

The chain carries TRBV7-2 and TRBJ2-5; D possibly corresponds to TRBD2 (5 bases). Trimming removed 0 bases at V and 4 bases at J, with 12 bases between. Germline assignment: CDR1 SGHTA and CDR2 FQGNSA. This CDR3 is built from 15 residues. The chain's CDR3 is CASSLARAEGETQYF. CDR3 DNA: TGTGCCAGCAGCTTAGCGAGGGCAGAGGGAGAGACCCAGTACTTC.

The chain employs TRBV2 and TRBJ1-5; perhaps TRBD1 as D (5 bases). Trimming took off 4 bases at V and 3 bases at J, with 10 bases between the two ends. The CDR3 is 14 residues long. CDR1 is SNHLY and CDR2 is FYNNEI in the germline V gene. The CDR3 protein is CASSGGRNNQPQHF. Written as DNA, the CDR3 is TGTGCCAGCAGTGGGGGACGGAACAATCAGCCCCAGCATTTT.

V and J are TRBV15 and TRBJ2-7, with D perhaps assigned TRBD1 or TRBD2 (5 bases each). The germline CDR1 and CDR2 sequences are LNHNV and YYDKDF (reference sequence). The CDR3 extends over 17 amino acids. Between the trimmed V and J ends, which lost 0 bases and 4 bases, there was a span of 19 bases. The CDR3 spells CATSRDRGSASGYEQYF. Written as DNA, the CDR3 is TGTGCCACCAGCAGAGATAGGGGTAGCGCGTCCGGTTACGAGCAGTACTTC.

This clone has a single count. V gene TRBV14 combines with J gene TRBJ2-7; no clear D. V shed 3 bases and J shed 6 bases, with 12 bases lying between them. The CDR3 covers 13 residues. Germline lookup yields CDR1 SGHDN and CDR2 FVKESK. CDR3 amino acids: CASSHQFPPEQYF. The CDR3 nucleotides read TGTGCCAGCAGCCATCAGTTCCCACCCGAGCAGTACTTC.

The genes are TRBV7-2 and TRBJ1-2; TRBD1 aligns across 7 bases. CDR3 size: 14 residues. V was pared by 1 base and J by 5 bases, with 4 bases of the junction left unmatched. Per germline, CDR1 SGHTA and CDR2 FQGNSA. Here the CDR3 DNA reads TGTGCCAGCAGCTTAGACAGGGGAAGGTATGGCTACACCTTC. It is translated as CASSLDRGRYGYTF. Filled out from reference TRBV7-2 and TRBJ1-2, the complete variable domain reads GAGVSQSPSNKVTEKGKDVELRCDPISGHTALYWYRQSLGQGLEFLIYFQGNSAPDKSGLPSDRFSAERTGGSVSTLTIQRTQQEDSAVYLCASSLDRGRYGYTFGSGTRLTVV.

The chain is built from TRBV7-2 and TRBJ2-3; 8 bases align to TRBD2. Per the germline V gene, CDR1 is SGHTA and CDR2 is FQGNSA. Trimming took 5 bases from V and 9 from J; bases not matched to a gene: 13. The CDR3 covers 15 residues. The CDR3 bases are TGTGCCAGCAGCCCTGTTAGTAGCGGGGCGGGGACGCAGTATTTT. It is translated as CASSPVSSGAGTQYF. Full variable domain (remainder filled in from reference TRBV7-2 and TRBJ2-3): GAGVSQSPSNKVTEKGKDVELRCDPISGHTALYWYRQSLGQGLEFLIYFQGNSAPDKSGLPSDRFSAERTGGSVSTLTIQRTQQEDSAVYLCASSPVSSGAGTQYFGPGTRLTVL.

The chain uses TRBV6-2 or TRBV6-3 and TRBJ1-1, with TRBD1 matching over 7 bases. Trimming took 6 bases from V and 0 from J; bases not matched to a gene: 7. The germline CDR1 and CDR2 sequences are MNHEY and SVGEGT. CDR3 length: 15 amino acids. Here the CDR3 DNA reads TGTGCCAGCAGCTCGACAGGGTACATGAACACTGAAGCTTTCTTT. Translating it yields CASSSTGYMNTEAFF.

V and J are TRBV28 and TRBJ1-5, with a weak D call TRBD1 (6 bases). This CDR3 comprises 16 residues. The germline CDR1 and CDR2 sequences are MDHEN and SYDVKM. V lost 5 bases and J 2 bases, leaving 16 bases between the germline ends. CDR3 protein: CASSLGQTIGNQPQHF. For the CDR3, the DNA is TGTGCCAGCAGTCTAGGACAGACGATCGGCAATCAGCCCCAGCATTTT. The full variable domain, in which reference TRBV28 and TRBJ1-5 provide the parts outside the CDR3, is DVKVTQSSRYLVKRTGEKVFLECVQDMDHENMFWYRQDPGLGLRLIYFSYDVKMKEKGDIPEGYSVSREKKERFSLILESASTNQTSMYLCASSLGQTIGNQPQHFGDGTRLSIL.